This T cell receptor beta chain was retrieved from a study of cytomegalovirus exposure and HLA in healthy donors. Study overall: The 550 to 700 first-cohort repertoires and the 95 to 150 validation repertoires shared the same platform, a later analysis reported.

The CDR3 length is 16 residues. The V gene end was trimmed by 8 bases and the J gene end by 0 bases; junction bases not matched to a gene: 10. From germline, CDR1 is MDHEN and CDR2 SYDVKM. Produced via immunoSEQ multiplex PCR; TCRdb's table is partial and in-frame only. The sample has 97,000 or so clones, about 94% seen once. The V call is TRBV28, the J call TRBJ1-5; 7 bases fit TRBD1. Material: PBMCs. This clonotype was sampled from a woman under 30 in good health and CMV-seronegative. The CDR3 sequence is CASCSRDSFSNQPQHF. DNA for the CDR3: TGTGCCAGCTGTAGCCGGGACAGTTTTAGCAATCAGCCCCAGCATTTT.